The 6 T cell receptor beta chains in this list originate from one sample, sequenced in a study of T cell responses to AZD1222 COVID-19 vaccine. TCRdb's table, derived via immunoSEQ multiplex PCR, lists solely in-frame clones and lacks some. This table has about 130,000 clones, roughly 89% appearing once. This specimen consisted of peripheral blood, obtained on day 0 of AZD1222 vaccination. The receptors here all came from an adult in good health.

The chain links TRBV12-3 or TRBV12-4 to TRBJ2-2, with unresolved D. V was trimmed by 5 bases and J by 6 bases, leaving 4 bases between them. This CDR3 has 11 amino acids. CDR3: CASSPPGELFF. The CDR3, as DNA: TGTGCCAGCAGTCCCCCCGGGGAGCTGTTTTTT.

This chain's CDR3 is CASRRGWAEAFF. The CDR3 DNA is TGTGCCAGTAGAAGAGGTTGGGCTGAAGCTTTCTTT. The chain is built from TRBV19 and TRBJ1-1; no clear D gene. The V gene's germline CDR1 is LNHDA and CDR2 SQIVND (reference sequence). Trimming cost V 6 bases and J 6 bases, with 11 bases left between them. The CDR3 runs to 12 residues. The full variable domain, its missing parts supplied by reference TRBV19 and TRBJ1-1, is DGGITQSPKYLFRKEGQNVTLSCEQNLNHDAMYWYRQDPGQGLRLIYYSQIVNDFQKGDIAEGYSVSREKKESFPLTVTSAQKNPTAFYLCASRRGWAEAFFGQGTRLTVV.

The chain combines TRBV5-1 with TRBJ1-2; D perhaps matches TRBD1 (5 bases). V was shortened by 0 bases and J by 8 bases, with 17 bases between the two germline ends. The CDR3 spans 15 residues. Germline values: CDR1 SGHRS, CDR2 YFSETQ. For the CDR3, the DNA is TGCGCCAGCAGCTTGGGAGGGACGGCCTTGGGAGGCTACACCTTC. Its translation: CASSLGGTALGGYTF.

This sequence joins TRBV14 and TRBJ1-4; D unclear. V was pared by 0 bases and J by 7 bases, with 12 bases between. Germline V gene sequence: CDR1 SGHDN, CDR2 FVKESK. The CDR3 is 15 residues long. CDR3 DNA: TGTGCCAGCAGCCAAGAGTACAGCTACTCTGAAAAACTGTTTTTT. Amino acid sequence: CASSQEYSYSEKLFF.

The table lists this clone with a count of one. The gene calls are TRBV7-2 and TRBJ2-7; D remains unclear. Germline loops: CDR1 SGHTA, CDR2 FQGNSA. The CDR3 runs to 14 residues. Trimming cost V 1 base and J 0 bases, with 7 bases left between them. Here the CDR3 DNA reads TGTGCCAGCAGCTTAGGTCGAAGCTCCTACGAGCAGTACTTC. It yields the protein CASSLGRSSYEQYF.

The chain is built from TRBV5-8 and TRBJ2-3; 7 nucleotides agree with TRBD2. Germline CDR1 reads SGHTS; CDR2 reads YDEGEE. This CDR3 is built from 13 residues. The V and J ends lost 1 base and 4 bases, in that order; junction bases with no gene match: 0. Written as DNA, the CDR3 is TGTGCCAGCAGCTTGAGCGGGGCAGATACGCAGTATTTT. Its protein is CASSLSGADTQYF.